What follows are 14 T cell receptor beta chains derived from one specimen sequenced in a study of T-cell memory formation after mild COVID-19. From the 5' RACE reads, TCRdb called clonotypes with MiXCR, one entry per CDR3 protein. The sample holds 85,000 to 120,000 distinct CDR3 sequences, about 18% seen once. Sequences were obtained from PBMCs or a T cell subset sorted from them (not recorded which). The receptors were sampled from an adult woman who had mild COVID-19 (a few samples of this study predate the infection). Cell type and time point are not known.

This clonotype turned up a few times. This chain links TRBV7-6 with TRBJ2-7, with D perhaps TRBD1 or TRBD2 (5 bases each). CDR1 SGHVS and CDR2 FNYEAQ come from the germline V gene. The CDR3 runs to 15 residues. V gave up 0 bases and J gave up 2 bases, with 11 bases separating them. The CDR3: CASSLAGWGTYEQYF. DNA of the CDR3: TGTGCCAGCAGCTTAGCGGGGTGGGGGACCTACGAGCAGTACTTC.

The chain joins TRBV9 to TRBJ1-6; 10 nucleotides agree with TRBD1. The V gene end was trimmed by 3 bases and the J gene end by 7 bases; junction bases not matched to a gene: 7. The CDR3 has 16 residues. Per the germline V gene, CDR1 is SGDLS and CDR2 is YYNGEE. The CDR3: CASSAPRQGANSPLHF. The CDR3 DNA follows: TGTGCCAGCAGCGCTCCTAGACAGGGGGCGAATTCACCCCTCCACTTT.

This clonotype has a handful of counts. The V and J genes are TRBV5-1 and TRBJ2-4, with no clear D. V was pared by 10 bases and J by 0 bases, with 20 bases between. The CDR3 spans 16 residues. From germline, CDR1 is SGHRS and CDR2 YFSETQ. CDR3 amino acids: CAFVSSGGLAKNIQYF. CDR3 coding DNA: TGCGCCTTCGTCTCCTCGGGCGGCCTAGCCAAAAACATTCAGTACTTC.

The J gene is TRBJ1-5, the V gene TRBV4-1; D call uncertain. The CDR3 sequence is 15 residues long. The V end lost 5 bases, the J end lost 1 base, and 12 bases lay between the germline ends. Germline CDR1 and CDR2: MGHRA and YSYEKL. CDR3 in DNA: TGCGCCAGCAGCAAATGGACTGACAGCAATCAGCCCCAGCATTTT. The encoded protein is CASSKWTDSNQPQHF.

This clonotype came up many times. V usage is TRBV7-9 and J usage is TRBJ2-7; 8 bases align to TRBD1. V shed 3 bases, J shed 0 bases, and the junction held 4 bases outside the gene matches. The CDR3 loop spans 15 amino acids. Germline V gene sequence: CDR1 SEHNR, CDR2 FQNEAQ (reference sequence). The CDR3 sequence: CASSFPGQGSYEQYF. In DNA form, the CDR3 reads TGTGCCAGCAGCTTCCCCGGACAGGGCTCCTACGAGCAGTACTTC.

The chain joins TRBV4-3 to TRBJ1-5; no definite D call. Germline V gene sequence: CDR1 LGHNA, CDR2 YSLEER. Trimming took off 5 bases at V and 1 base at J, with 15 bases between the two ends. The CDR3 is 16 residues long. Here the CDR3 reads CASSSGREWSNQPQHF. In DNA, the CDR3 is TGCGCCAGCAGCTCAGGCCGAGAATGGAGCAATCAGCCCCAGCATTTT.

Many counts were recorded for this clonotype. The V and J genes are TRBV5-1 and TRBJ1-1; TRBD1 agrees at 9 bases. This CDR3 is 17 amino acids long. In germline, CDR1 is SGHRS, CDR2 YFSETQ. V lost 0 bases and J lost 4; bases outside the gene matches: 10. The CDR3: CASSLEPQGARATEAFF. DNA of the CDR3: TGCGCCAGCAGCTTGGAACCACAGGGGGCGCGGGCCACTGAAGCTTTCTTT.

The table lists this clonotype with a few counts. DNA of the CDR3: TGTGCCAGCAGCTACGCCGGGACTAGCGTTTACAATGAGCAGTTCTTC. This translates into CASSYAGTSVYNEQFF. The rearrangement links TRBV5-6 to TRBJ2-1, with TRBD2 matching 10 bases. The length of the CDR3 is 16 residues. V shed 3 bases, J shed 4 bases, and the junction held 7 bases outside the gene matches. Germline V lookup: CDR1 SGHDT, CDR2 YYEEEE.

The CDR3, as DNA: TGTGCCAGCAGTTGGTATCGGGCTAAGGAAGGGGCTGAGCAGTTCTTC. This gives the protein CASSWYRAKEGAEQFF. The J gene is TRBJ2-1, the V gene TRBV12-3 or TRBV12-4, with D perhaps TRBD1 (5 bases). Trimming pared 4 bases from V and 9 bases from J, leaving 22 bases between. The CDR3 consists of 16 residues.

The rearrangement links TRBV18 to TRBJ2-2; no definite D call. The CDR3 spans 14 residues. Trimming took off 3 bases at V and 3 bases at J, with 8 bases between the two ends. Germline V lookup: CDR1 KGHSH, CDR2 LQKENI. CDR3 coding DNA: TGTGCCAGCTCACCTACCGGGTACACCGGGGAGCTGTTTTTT. Translation: CASSPTGYTGELFF.

V is TRBV9 and J is TRBJ2-3; 10 bases agree with TRBD2. This CDR3 is built from 19 residues. V trimming: 0 bases; J trimming: 2 bases; junction bases outside the gene matches: 12. From germline, CDR1 is SGDLS and CDR2 YYNGEE. In DNA, the CDR3 is TGTGCCAGCAGCGTAGATCGGCTAGCGGGGGCCTCATCCACAGATACGCAGTATTTT. It is translated as CASSVDRLAGASSTDTQYF.

This clonotype showed up just a few times. V is TRBV12-5 and J is TRBJ1-2; tentatively, D is TRBD1 (6 bases). The CDR3 has 17 amino acids. Germline V gene lookup returns CDR1 LGHNT and CDR2 FRNRAP. The germline V and J ends were trimmed by 1 base and 1 base, with 16 bases remaining between them. CDR3 loop: CASGLDPGTNINYGYTF. The CDR3 region has the DNA TGTGCTAGTGGTTTGGACCCCGGGACAAATATTAACTATGGCTACACCTTC.

This clonotype showed up just a few times. The J gene is TRBJ1-6, the V gene TRBV4-2; 8 bases line up with TRBD1. The ends lost 3 bases at V and 6 bases at J; junction bases unmatched: 7. The CDR3 runs 16 residues. Germline V CDR1 and CDR2: LGHNA, YNFKEQ. This CDR3 reads CASSQGDRGPNSPLHF. The CDR3, as DNA: TGTGCCAGCAGCCAGGGCGACAGGGGTCCTAATTCACCCCTCCACTTT.

The V call is TRBV4-1, the J call TRBJ1-1; D gene ambiguous. CDR3 length equals 13 residues. The germline V gene has CDR1 MGHRA and CDR2 YSYEKL. V dropped 4 bases and J dropped 4 bases, with 10 bases sitting between them. CDR3 DNA: TGCGCCAGCAGCCCCGAGCGGGTCACTGAAGCTTTCTTT. This encodes CASSPERVTEAFF.